The sequence of this T cell receptor beta chain was determined in a study of shared clonotypes between healthy human individuals. As for the study in general: There were three CD4 naive, three CD4 memory, two CD8 naive and one CD8 memory plates per donor. Whole-study findings and limits: Around 4.7% was the fraction of naive CD4 clonotypes found shared across several donors. Blood was the only sampled material, and tissue repertoires likely differ.

Remarks on this clone: Antigen: not known.

The method was immunoSEQ multiplex PCR; TCRdb's version includes in-frame clones alone and lacks a portion of them. The table records 2,100,000 or so clones, approximately 95% of them present only once. The trim removed 1 base at V and 8 bases at J, leaving 7 bases unmatched. The CDR3 is made up of 15 amino acids. Germline V gene sequence: CDR1 KGHSH, CDR2 LQKENI. This TCR derives from a young man in good health. V usage is TRBV18 and J usage is TRBJ2-1, with TRBD2 matching over 8 bases. What was sequenced was naive CD4+ T cells sorted from blood. Subset specified: CD45RA+ positively selected. The CDR3 sequence: CASSPQPGGRDEQFF. The CDR3 bases are TGTGCCAGCTCACCACAGCCGGGGGGGCGTGATGAGCAGTTCTTC.